This T cell receptor beta chain was recovered during a study of blood T cell repertoires in COVID-19. Study summary: T cells, B-cell-depleted T cells, or PBMCs supplied cDNA or gDNA.

Before being deemed recovered, Cohort 3 donors had two negative PCRs, clearance, or symptom resolution. Libraries were prepared by immunoSEQ multiplex PCR; TCRdb keeps only in-frame clonotypes and omits some of them. The table lists about 150,000 clones, over 80% of them singletons. The specimen sequenced was PBMCs or T cells enriched from blood (not recorded which). The clonotype originates from a middle-aged woman who had recovered from COVID-19.

The CDR3 region is CASSLGDSTNEKLFF. In nucleotides, the CDR3 is TGTGCCAGCAGCTTGGGTGACAGTACTAATGAAAAACTGTTTTTT. V gene TRBV7-9 combines with J gene TRBJ1-4, with a tentative D call TRBD1 (5 bases). The CDR3 loop spans 15 amino acids. CDR1 is SEHNR and CDR2 is FQNEAQ in the germline V gene (reference sequence). Trimming removed 3 bases from V and 2 bases from J, with 10 bases in between.